This T cell receptor beta chain emerged from a study of blood T cell repertoires in COVID-19. Overall study context: Acute and convalescent COVID-19 samples came from the United States, Italy and Spain.

The V and J ends lost 2 bases and 1 base respectively, with 10 bases between them. The CDR3 runs to 15 residues. Germline assignment: CDR1 SGHDT and CDR2 YYEEEE. In the source study's methods: By means of reference gene primer amplification, nucleated cell counts were estimated. Sequencing was performed with immunoSEQ multiplex PCR; in TCRdb, only in-frame clones are kept and a portion is missing. Clone size and the V and J calls come from that table; the DNA yielded D and trimming. The sample includes 95,000 to 100,000 clones, approximately 89% of them seen just once. The sequencing sample was made of peripheral blood. This sequence originates from a woman aged 30 to 39 with acute or convalescent COVID-19. The chain uses TRBV5-6 and TRBJ1-5, with D uncertain. The CDR3 loop is CASSFRGISNQPQHF. CDR3 bases: TGTGCCAGCAGCTTCCGGGGAATCAGCAATCAGCCCCAGCATTTT.